This T cell receptor (beta chain) came from a study of chemoradiotherapy in HPV16-positive cancers. With V trimmed by 6 bases and J by 7 bases, 14 bases remained unmatched. The germline gives CDR1 SGHVS, CDR2 FNYEAQ. This CDR3 spans 15 amino acids. Repertoires were generated with immunoSEQ multiplex PCR, while TCRdb's copy carries only in-frame clones and drops some. This sample has approximately 3,100 clones, with roughly 90% found just once. This sequence joins TRBV7-6 and TRBJ2-7; 8 nucleotides align to TRBD1. The clonotype was recovered from a human donor with HPV-associated anogenital cancer. The source material was tumor tissue, sampled from a patient who underwent chemoradiotherapy. DNA for the CDR3: TGTGCCAGCAGTCAAAGCGGACAGGGCGTAGGAGAGCAGTACTTC. As protein: CASSQSGQGVGEQYF.